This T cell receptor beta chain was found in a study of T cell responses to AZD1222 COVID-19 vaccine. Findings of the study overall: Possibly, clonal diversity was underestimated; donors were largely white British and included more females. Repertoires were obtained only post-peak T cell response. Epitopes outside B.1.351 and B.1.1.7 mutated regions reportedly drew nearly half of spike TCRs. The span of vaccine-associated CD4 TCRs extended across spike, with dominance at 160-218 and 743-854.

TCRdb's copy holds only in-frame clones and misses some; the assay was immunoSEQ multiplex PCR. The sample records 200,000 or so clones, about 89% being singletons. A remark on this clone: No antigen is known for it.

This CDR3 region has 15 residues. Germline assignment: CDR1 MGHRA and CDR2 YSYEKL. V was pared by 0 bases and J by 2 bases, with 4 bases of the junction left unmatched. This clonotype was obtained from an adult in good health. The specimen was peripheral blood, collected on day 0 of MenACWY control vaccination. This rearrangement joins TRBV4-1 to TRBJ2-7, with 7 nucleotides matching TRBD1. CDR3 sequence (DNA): TGCGCCAGCAGCCAAGACCCCGGGACAGCCTACGAGCAGTACTTC. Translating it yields CASSQDPGTAYEQYF.